A selection of T cell receptor beta chains follows, all from one sample in a study of OX40 agonist ivuxolimab in advanced cancers. Using immunoSEQ multiplex PCR, the repertoire was profiled, and TCRdb retains in-frame clones only, with some absent. The sample contains fewer than 80,000 clones, about 85% of which appear only once. The sequencing used CD4+ or CD8+ T cells sorted from blood, collected in a trial of the OX40 agonist ivuxolimab. The receptor source for this set is an adult with an advanced solid tumor such as melanoma, head and neck, liver or kidney cancer. CDR3s include the opening cysteine and the closing phenylalanine or tryptophan.

V: TRBV10-3; CDR3: CAISGTVLGATNEKLFF
V: TRBV19; CDR3: CASSPREEKLFF
V: TRBV5-1; CDR3: CASSARDPREETQYF
V: TRBV7-8; CDR3: CASSSDLGQYF
V: TRBV11-2; CDR3: CASSWSYEQYF
V: TRBV7-7; CDR3: CASSLGGGGYNEQFF
V: TRBV4-2; CDR3: CASSPPRLDNTEAFF
V: TRBV7-2; CDR3: CASSLGTGGWETQYF
V: TRBV16; CDR3: CASSHNGDTEAFF
V: TRBV30; CDR3: CAAGYGEQFF
V: TRBV4-3; CDR3: CASSQGGGLEVSPLHF
V: TRBV4-1; CDR3: CASSQERGYTEAFF
V: TRBV7-9; CDR3: CASSAALNTEAFF
V: TRBV5-1; CDR3: CASSLAGRLQETQYF
V: TRBV11-2; CDR3: CASTQPTGGGMKAFF
V: TRBV27; CDR3: CASSPQIQGNTEAFF
V: TRBV27; CDR3: CASSVGGLAGGDNEQFF
V: TRBV11-2; CDR3: CASSSDGGAADTQYF
V: TRBV27; CDR3: CASSLSPMGGGNEKLFF
V: TRBV4-1; CDR3: CASSQGEISNNSPLHF
V: TRBV6-1; CDR3: CASSPGTGGKGQYF
V: TRBV19; CDR3: CASSDPQGKETQYF
V: TRBV7-9; CDR3: CASSLNTGGRETQYF
V: TRBV19; CDR3: CASKGPTQETRYF
V: TRBV9; CDR3: CASSVRVNGRYNEQFF
V: TRBV4-2; CDR3: CASSPSGGAGTGELFF
V: TRBV6-5; CDR3: CASSRTGPHEQYF
V: TRBV19; CDR3: CASSLRAQGANYGYTF
V: TRBV5-1; CDR3: CASSLPTGSTGELFF
V: TRBV6-6; CDR3: CASSYRVAKNIQYF
V: TRBV5-1; CDR3: CASSPTVSRETQYF
V: TRBV11-2; CDR3: CASSLDPLADTQYF
V: TRBV9; CDR3: CASSGGHHYNTGELFF
V: TRBV4-3; CDR3: CASSQDVGTGYIQYF
V: TRBV4-1; CDR3: CASSSAGARNYGYTF
V: TRBV5-4; CDR3: CASSLLGQGGEKLFF
V: TRBV2; CDR3: CASGESHNQPQHF
V: TRBV7-2; CDR3: CAIPEAKLYNEQFF
V: TRBV7-2; CDR3: CASSSSGGRETQYF
V: TRBV7-2; CDR3: CASSSGPYSPLHF
V: TRBV6-6; CDR3: CASSWGKETQYF
V: TRBV6-1; CDR3: CASRQELSYEQYF